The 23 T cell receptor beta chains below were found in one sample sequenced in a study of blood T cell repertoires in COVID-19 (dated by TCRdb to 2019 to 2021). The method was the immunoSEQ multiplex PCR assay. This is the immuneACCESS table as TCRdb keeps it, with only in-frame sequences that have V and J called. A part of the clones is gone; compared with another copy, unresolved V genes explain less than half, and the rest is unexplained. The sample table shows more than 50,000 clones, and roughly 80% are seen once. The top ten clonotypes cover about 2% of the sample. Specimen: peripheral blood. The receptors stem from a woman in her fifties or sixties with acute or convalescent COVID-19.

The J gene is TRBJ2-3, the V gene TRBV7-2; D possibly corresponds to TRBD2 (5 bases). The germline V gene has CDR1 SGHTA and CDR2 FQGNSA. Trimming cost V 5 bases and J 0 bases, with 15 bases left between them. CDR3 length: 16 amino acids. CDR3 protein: CASSPRGSGSTDTQYF. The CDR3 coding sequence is TGTGCCAGCAGCCCCAGAGGGTCGGGGAGCACAGATACGCAGTATTTT.

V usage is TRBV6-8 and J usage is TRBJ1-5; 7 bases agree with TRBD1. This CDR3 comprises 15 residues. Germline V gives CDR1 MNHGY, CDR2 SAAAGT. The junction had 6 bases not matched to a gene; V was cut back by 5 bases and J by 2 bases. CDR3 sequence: CASSQTGRGNQPQHF. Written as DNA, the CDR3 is TGTGCCAGCAGTCAGACAGGGCGGGGCAATCAGCCCCAGCATTTT.

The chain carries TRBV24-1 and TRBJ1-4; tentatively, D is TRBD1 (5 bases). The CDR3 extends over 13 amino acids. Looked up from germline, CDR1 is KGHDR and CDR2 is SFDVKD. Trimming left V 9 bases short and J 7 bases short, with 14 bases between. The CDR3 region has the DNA TGTGCCACCGGAGACAGCCTAGGTGAAAAACTGTTTTTT. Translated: CATGDSLGEKLFF.

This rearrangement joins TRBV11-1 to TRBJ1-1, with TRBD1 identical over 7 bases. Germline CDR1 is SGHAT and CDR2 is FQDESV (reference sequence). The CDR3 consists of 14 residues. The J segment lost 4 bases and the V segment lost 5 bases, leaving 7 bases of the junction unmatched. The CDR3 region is CASSVRAGGTEAFF. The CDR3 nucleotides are TGTGCCAGCAGCGTCCGGGCAGGGGGCACTGAAGCTTTCTTT.

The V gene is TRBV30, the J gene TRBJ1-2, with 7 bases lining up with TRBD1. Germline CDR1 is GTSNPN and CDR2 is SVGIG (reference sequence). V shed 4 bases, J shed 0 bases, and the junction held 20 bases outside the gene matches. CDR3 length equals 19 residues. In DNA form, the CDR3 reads TGTGCCTGGACCCCAGAGAGGGGGCTATTTGATCTCCCTAACTATGGCTACACCTTC. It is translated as CAWTPERGLFDLPNYGYTF.

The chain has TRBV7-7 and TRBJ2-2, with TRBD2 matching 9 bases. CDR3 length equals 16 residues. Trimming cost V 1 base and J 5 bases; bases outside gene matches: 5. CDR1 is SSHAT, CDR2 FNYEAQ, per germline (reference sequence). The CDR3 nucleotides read TGTGCCAGCAGCTTAGAGGCTACTAGCGGGACCGGGGAGCTGTTTTTT. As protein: CASSLEATSGTGELFF.

The CDR3: CASSPSVGGNEQFF. In DNA, the CDR3 is TGTGCCAGCAGCCCGTCCGTCGGGGGAAATGAGCAGTTCTTC. The chain joins TRBV11-3 to TRBJ2-1; a weak D match, TRBD2 (6 bases). The CDR3 spans 14 residues. V was shortened by 5 bases and J by 7 bases, with 15 bases between the two germline ends. Per the germline V gene, CDR1 is SGHNT and CDR2 is YENEEA.

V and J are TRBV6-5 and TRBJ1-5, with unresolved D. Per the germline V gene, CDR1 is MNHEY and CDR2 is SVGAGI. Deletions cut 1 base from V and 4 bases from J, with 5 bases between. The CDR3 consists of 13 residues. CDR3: CASSYFRNQPQHF. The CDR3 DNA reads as TGTGCCAGCAGTTACTTCAGGAATCAGCCCCAGCATTTT.

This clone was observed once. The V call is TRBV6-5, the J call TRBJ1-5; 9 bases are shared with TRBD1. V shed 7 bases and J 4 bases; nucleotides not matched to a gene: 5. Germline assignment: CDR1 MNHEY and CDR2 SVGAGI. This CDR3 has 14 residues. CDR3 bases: TGTGCCAGCATTTTCGGACAGGGGAATCAGCCCCAGCATTTT. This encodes CASIFGQGNQPQHF.

The CDR3 DNA follows: TGTGCCAGCAGCTTTGGCGGCTCTGGAAACACCATATATTTT. Amino acid sequence: CASSFGGSGNTIYF. The V and J genes are TRBV7-2 and TRBJ1-3; no reliable D call. CDR1 SGHTA and CDR2 FQGNSA come from the germline V gene. The V end lost 3 bases, the J end lost 0 bases, and 6 bases lay between the germline ends. The CDR3 has 14 residues.

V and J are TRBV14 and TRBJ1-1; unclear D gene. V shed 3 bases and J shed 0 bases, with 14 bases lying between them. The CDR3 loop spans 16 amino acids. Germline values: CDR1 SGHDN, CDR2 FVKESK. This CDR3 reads CASSHRLHAVNTEAFF. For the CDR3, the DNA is TGTGCCAGCAGCCATCGTCTCCACGCAGTGAACACTGAAGCTTTCTTT.

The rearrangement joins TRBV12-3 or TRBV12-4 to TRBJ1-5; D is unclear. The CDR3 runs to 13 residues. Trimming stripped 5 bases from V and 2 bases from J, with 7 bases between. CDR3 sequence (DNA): TGTGCCAGCAGTGCCGGGGGCAATCAGCCCCAGCATTTT. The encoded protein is CASSAGGNQPQHF.

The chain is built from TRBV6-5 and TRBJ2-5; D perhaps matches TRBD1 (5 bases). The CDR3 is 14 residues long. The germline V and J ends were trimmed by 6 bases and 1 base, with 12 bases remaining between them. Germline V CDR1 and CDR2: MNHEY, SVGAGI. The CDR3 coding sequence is TGTGCCAGCAGCGACAGCGTGTCCCAAGAGACCCAGTACTTC. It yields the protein CASSDSVSQETQYF.

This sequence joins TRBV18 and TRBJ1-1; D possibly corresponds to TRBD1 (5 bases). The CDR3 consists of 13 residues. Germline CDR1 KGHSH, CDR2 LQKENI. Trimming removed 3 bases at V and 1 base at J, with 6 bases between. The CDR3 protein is CASSPGGNTEAFF. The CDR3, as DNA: TGTGCCAGCTCACCGGGGGGGAACACTGAAGCTTTCTTT.

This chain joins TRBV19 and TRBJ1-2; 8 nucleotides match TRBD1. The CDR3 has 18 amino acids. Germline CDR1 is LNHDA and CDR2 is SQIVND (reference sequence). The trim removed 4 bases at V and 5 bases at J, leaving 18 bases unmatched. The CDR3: CASSRRSMIRQGSYGYTF. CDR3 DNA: TGTGCCAGTAGTAGGAGATCCATGATTCGACAGGGGAGTTATGGCTACACCTTC.

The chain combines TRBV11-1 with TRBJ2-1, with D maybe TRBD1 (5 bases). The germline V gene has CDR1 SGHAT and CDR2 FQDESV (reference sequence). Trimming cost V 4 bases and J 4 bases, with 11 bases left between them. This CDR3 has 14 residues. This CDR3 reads CASSSSQVYNEQFF. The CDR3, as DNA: TGTGCCAGCAGCTCTTCACAGGTGTACAATGAGCAGTTCTTC.

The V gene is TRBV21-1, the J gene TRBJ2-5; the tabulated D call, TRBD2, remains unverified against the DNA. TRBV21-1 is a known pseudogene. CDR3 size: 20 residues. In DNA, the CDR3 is TGTGCCAGCAGCAAGGAACGCGACGCGAAAGAATGCGCGGGGGGGTGGACCCAGTACTTC. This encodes CASSKERDAKECAGGWTQYF.

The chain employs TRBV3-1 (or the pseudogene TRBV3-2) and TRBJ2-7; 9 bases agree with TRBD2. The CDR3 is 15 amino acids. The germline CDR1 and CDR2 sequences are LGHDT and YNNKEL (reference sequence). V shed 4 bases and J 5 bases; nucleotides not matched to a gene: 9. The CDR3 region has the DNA TGTGCCAGCAGCCTGACTAGCGGCTATGGGAACGAGCAGTACTTC. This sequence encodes CASSLTSGYGNEQYF.

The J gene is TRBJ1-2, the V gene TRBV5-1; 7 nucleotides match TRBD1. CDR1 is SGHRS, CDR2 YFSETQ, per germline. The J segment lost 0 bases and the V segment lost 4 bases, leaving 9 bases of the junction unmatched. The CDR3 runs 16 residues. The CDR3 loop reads CASSHGDSPPNYGYTF. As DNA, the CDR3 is TGCGCCAGCAGCCATGGGGACAGTCCGCCTAACTATGGCTACACCTTC.

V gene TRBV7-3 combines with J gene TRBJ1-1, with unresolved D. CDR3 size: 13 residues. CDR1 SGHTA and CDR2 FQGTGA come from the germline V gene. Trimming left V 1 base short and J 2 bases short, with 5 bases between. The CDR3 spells CASSLMRNTEAFF. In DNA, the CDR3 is TGTGCCAGCAGCTTAATGAGAAACACTGAAGCTTTCTTT.

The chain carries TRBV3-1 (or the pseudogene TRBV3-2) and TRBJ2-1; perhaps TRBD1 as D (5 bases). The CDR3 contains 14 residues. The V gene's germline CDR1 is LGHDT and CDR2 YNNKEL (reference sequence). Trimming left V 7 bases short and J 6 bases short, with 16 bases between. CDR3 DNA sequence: TGTGCCAGCAAGGGGCAGGGTCAGGGCAATGAGCAGTTCTTC. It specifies CASKGQGQGNEQFF.

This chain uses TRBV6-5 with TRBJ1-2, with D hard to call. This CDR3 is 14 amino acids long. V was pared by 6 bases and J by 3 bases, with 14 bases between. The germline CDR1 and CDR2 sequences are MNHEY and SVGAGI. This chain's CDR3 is CASRRGYRDYGYTF. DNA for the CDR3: TGTGCCAGCAGGAGAGGGTATAGAGACTATGGCTACACCTTC.

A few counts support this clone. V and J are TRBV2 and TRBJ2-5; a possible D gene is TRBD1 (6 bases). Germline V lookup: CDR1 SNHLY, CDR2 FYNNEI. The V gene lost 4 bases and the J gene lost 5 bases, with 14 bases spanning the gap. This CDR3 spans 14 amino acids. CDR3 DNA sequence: TGTGCCAGCAGTGGAGGGGGTATTGGTGAGACCCAGTACTTC. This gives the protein CASSGGGIGETQYF. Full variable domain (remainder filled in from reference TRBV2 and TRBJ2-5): EPEVTQTPSHQVTQMGQEVILRCVPISNHLYFYWYRQILGQKVEFLVSFYNNEISEKSEIFDDQFSVERPDGSNFTLKIRSTKLEDSAMYFCASSGGGIGETQYFGPGTRLLVL.